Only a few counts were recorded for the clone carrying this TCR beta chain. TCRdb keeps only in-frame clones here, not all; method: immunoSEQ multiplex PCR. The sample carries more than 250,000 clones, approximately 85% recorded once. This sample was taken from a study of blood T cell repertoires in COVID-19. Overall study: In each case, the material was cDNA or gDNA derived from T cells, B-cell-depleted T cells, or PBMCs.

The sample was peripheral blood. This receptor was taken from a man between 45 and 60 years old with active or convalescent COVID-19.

Here the CDR3 DNA reads TGTGCCAGCAGTGACCGCGGGAGGGCCCACGGGGAGCAGTACTTC. The encoded protein is CASSDRGRAHGEQYF. The rearrangement links TRBV2 to TRBJ2-7; 9 nucleotides agree with TRBD2. CDR3 length equals 15 residues. The J segment lost 7 bases and the V segment lost 3 bases, leaving 10 bases of the junction unmatched. Per the germline V gene, CDR1 is SNHLY and CDR2 is FYNNEI.